Listed below are T cell receptor beta chains from one sample, sequenced in a study of identical twins. TCRdb redid the calling of the 5' RACE reads with MiXCR, one entry per CDR3 protein. In the table there are 1,800,000 or so distinct CDR3 sequences, about 31% of which are singletons. Sequences were obtained from cord blood. Source of these receptors: a newborn girl in good health. CDR3s include the opening cysteine and the closing phenylalanine or tryptophan. A D gene is named only where the DNA matches it firmly. The size entry is marked missing in some rows and otherwise reads once, few, many or a size class.

V	J	D	size	CDR3	DNA
TRBV7-9	TRBJ2-7	.	.	CASSLRTTVSYEQYF	TGTGCCAGCAGCTTACGGACTACGGTTTCCTACGAGCAGTACTTC
TRBV5-6	TRBJ2-5	TRBD1	few	CASSKQGAVKTQYF	TGTGCCAGCAGCAAACAGGGGGCAGTAAAGACCCAGTACTTC
TRBV12-3/TRBV12-4	TRBJ1-5	.	few	CASRGEVFNQPQHF	TGTGCCAGCAGAGGGGAGGTCTTTAATCAGCCCCAGCATTTT
TRBV30	TRBJ1-1	.	.	CAWSVLNTEAFF	TGTGCCTGGAGTGTGTTGAACACTGAAGCTTTCTTT
TRBV6-1	TRBJ1-1	.	few	CASRRREGRTEAFF	TGTGCCAGCAGGAGGAGGGAAGGTAGGACTGAAGCTTTCTTT
TRBV9	TRBJ2-5	.	few	CASSVGGRQETQYF	TGTGCCAGCAGCGTAGGGGGGCGGCAAGAGACCCAGTACTTC
TRBV7-9	TRBJ1-1	.	.	CASSSIYIGDTEAFF	TGTGCCAGCAGCTCGATCTACATTGGCGACACTGAAGCTTTCTTT
TRBV5-8	TRBJ2-1	.	.	CANSLVGRGLYNEQFF	TGTGCCAACAGCTTGGTGGGGAGGGGGCTATACAATGAGCAGTTCTTC
TRBV2	TRBJ2-7	.	.	CAGGLSPYNEQYF	TGTGCCGGGGGACTCAGCCCCTACAATGAGCAGTACTTC
TRBV14	TRBJ1-5	.	.	CASSQEKQPQHF	TGTGCCAGCAGCCAAGAGAAACAGCCCCAGCATTTT
TRBV2	TRBJ2-7	TRBD2	.	CASRALTGTRIIGRSYEQYF	TGTGCCAGTAGAGCCTTGACCGGGACTAGGATTATTGGGCGCTCCTACGAGCAGTACTTC
TRBV18	TRBJ1-6	.	.	CASSPMGSPLHF	TGTGCCAGCTCACCGATGGGTTCACCCCTCCACTTT
TRBV27	TRBJ2-2	TRBD1	.	CASPSGTANTGELFF	TGTGCCAGCCCGTCCGGGACAGCGAACACCGGGGAGCTGTTTTTT
TRBV9	TRBJ2-3	TRBD2	.	CASSPLSGGSDTQYF	TGTGCCAGCAGCCCCCTTAGCGGGGGTTCGGATACGCAGTATTTT
TRBV20-1	TRBJ2-7	.	.	CSARDRTVSSYEQYF	TGCAGTGCTAGAGATAGGACGGTTAGCTCCTACGAGCAGTACTTC
TRBV5-1	TRBJ2-4	TRBD1	.	CASSPRGGLAKNIQYF	TGCGCCAGCAGCCCGCGAGGGGGCCTAGCCAAAAACATTCAGTACTTC